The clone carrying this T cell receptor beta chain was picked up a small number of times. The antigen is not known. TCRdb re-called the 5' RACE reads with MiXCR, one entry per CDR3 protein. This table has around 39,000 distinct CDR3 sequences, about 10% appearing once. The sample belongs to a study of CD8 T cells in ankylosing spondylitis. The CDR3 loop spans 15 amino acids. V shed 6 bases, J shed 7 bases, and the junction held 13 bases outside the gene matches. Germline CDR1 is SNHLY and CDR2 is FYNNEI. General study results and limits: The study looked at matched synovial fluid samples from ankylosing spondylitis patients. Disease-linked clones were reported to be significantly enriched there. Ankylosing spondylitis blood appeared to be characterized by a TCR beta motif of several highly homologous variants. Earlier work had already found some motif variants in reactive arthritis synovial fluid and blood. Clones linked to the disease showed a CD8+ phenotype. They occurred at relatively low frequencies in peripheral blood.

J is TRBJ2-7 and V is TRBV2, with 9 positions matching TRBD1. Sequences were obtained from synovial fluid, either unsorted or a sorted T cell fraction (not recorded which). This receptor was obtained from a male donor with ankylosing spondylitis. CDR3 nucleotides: TGTGCCAGCAGGAACGCCGGGACAGGGTTTGGTGAGCAGTACTTC. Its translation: CASRNAGTGFGEQYF.